The T cell receptor beta chain under discussion was sequenced for a study of T cell changes during pregnancy in multiple sclerosis. Profiling relied on immunoSEQ multiplex PCR, and the TCRdb table lists in-frame clones only, not all of them. The top ten hold 1.2% of the sample, which has about 44,000 clones, roughly nine tenths seen once. The CDR3 is made up of 15 amino acids. Per germline, CDR1 LNHDA and CDR2 SQIVND (reference sequence). The V gene end was trimmed by 5 bases and the J gene end by 0 bases; junction bases not matched to a gene: 4. This sequence was found in a female donor with multiple sclerosis, enrolled in a pregnancy study. This chain joins TRBV19 and TRBJ1-5; 7 bases map to TRBD1. This specimen consisted of CD4+ T cells from peripheral blood mononuclear cells, obtained after pregnancy. CDR3 DNA sequence: TGTGCCAGTAGTGAGGACAGGTATAGCAATCAGCCCCAGCATTTT. This encodes CASSEDRYSNQPQHF.